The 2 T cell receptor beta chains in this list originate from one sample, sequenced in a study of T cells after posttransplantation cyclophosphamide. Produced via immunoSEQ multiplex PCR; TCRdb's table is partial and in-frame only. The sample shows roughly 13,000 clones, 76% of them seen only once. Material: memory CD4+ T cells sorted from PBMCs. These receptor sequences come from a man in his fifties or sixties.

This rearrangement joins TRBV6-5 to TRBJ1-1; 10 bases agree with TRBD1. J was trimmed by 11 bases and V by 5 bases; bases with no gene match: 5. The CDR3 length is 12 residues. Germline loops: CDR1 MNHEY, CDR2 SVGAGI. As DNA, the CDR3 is TGTGCCAGCAGTACCGACAGGGGGCGGGCTTTCTTT. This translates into CASSTDRGRAFF.

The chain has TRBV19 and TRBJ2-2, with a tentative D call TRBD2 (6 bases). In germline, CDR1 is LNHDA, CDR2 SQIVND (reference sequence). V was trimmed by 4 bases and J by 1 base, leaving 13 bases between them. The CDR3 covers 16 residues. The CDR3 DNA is TGTGCCAGTAGTACTCCCGGGACTGAGAACACCGGGGAGCTGTTTTTT. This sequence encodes CASSTPGTENTGELFF. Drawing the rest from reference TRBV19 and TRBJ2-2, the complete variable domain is DGGITQSPKYLFRKEGQNVTLSCEQNLNHDAMYWYRQDPGQGLRLIYYSQIVNDFQKGDIAEGYSVSREKKESFPLTVTSAQKNPTAFYLCASSTPGTENTGELFFGEGSRLTVL.